These 8 T cell receptor beta chains share one sample of origin, sequenced in a study of control samples from healthy donors and cancer patients. Measured with immunoSEQ multiplex PCR; TCRdb has only the in-frame clones, and not every one. The repertoire has about 180,000 clones, about 91% of them found once; the top ten carry roughly 2.1%. Material for sequencing was blood. These receptors were taken from a woman in her forties in good health.

The rearrangement links TRBV6-5 to TRBJ2-7, with TRBD1 matching 8 bases. The germline V gene has CDR1 MNHEY and CDR2 SVGAGI. The CDR3 runs to 13 residues. Losses at the gene ends were 9 bases for V and 4 bases for J; bases not matched to a gene: 8. The CDR3 coding sequence is TGTGCCAGTATGAAAGGACAGGGATACGAGCAGTACTTC. It encodes CASMKGQGYEQYF.

The genes are TRBV19 and TRBJ1-2, with 7 bases that match TRBD1. Trimming cost V 1 base and J 6 bases; bases outside gene matches: 11. The CDR3 has 16 amino acids. Germline values: CDR1 LNHDA, CDR2 SQIVND (reference sequence). In DNA form, the CDR3 reads TGTGCCAGTAGTATAGCCGCCGGGACAGCAAGAAATGGCTACACCTTC. Its protein product is CASSIAAGTARNGYTF. Variable domain in full (rest from reference TRBV19 and TRBJ1-2): DGGITQSPKYLFRKEGQNVTLSCEQNLNHDAMYWYRQDPGQGLRLIYYSQIVNDFQKGDIAEGYSVSREKKESFPLTVTSAQKNPTAFYLCASSIAAGTARNGYTFGSGTRLTVV.

The gene calls are TRBV19 and TRBJ1-2, with D unresolved. The CDR3 is 13 residues long. CDR1 is LNHDA, CDR2 SQIVND, per germline (reference sequence). V was trimmed by 6 bases and J by 4 bases, leaving 12 bases between them. CDR3 DNA: TGTGCCAGTAGCTTAACTACCCTCTATGGCTACACCTTC. Translating it yields CASSLTTLYGYTF.

This chain connects TRBV7-2 to TRBJ2-7; TRBD1 matches at 8 bases. CDR1 is SGHTA, CDR2 FQGNSA, per germline. The CDR3 totals 17 residues. With 2 bases clipped from V and 1 base from J, the junction kept 10 bases outside the gene matches. The chain's CDR3 is CASSLPAGGALSYEQYF. The CDR3, as DNA: TGTGCCAGCAGCTTACCTGCAGGGGGCGCTTTGTCCTACGAGCAGTACTTC.

The chain joins TRBV20-1 to TRBJ2-7, with D perhaps TRBD1 (6 bases). Trimming left V 3 bases short and J 5 bases short, with 20 bases between. The CDR3 contains 15 residues. CDR1 and CDR2 from the germline V gene are DFQATT and SNEGSKA (reference sequence). CDR3 sequence reads: CSASSWDTDLDEQYF. The CDR3, as DNA: TGCAGTGCTAGTAGTTGGGACACCGATTTGGACGAGCAGTACTTC.

This sequence joins TRBV7-6 and TRBJ2-1, with D perhaps given as TRBD1 or TRBD2 (5 bases each). V lost 5 bases, J lost 1 base, and 18 bases lay in between. The CDR3 totals 17 residues. Germline values: CDR1 SGHVS, CDR2 FNYEAQ. CDR3 sequence reads: CASSVVGTVGSYNEQFF. The CDR3 coding sequence is TGTGCCAGCAGCGTAGTTGGGACGGTCGGGTCCTACAATGAGCAGTTCTTC. The full variable domain, rest sourced from reference TRBV7-6 and TRBJ2-1, is GAGVSQSPRYKVTKRGQDVALRCDPISGHVSLYWYRQALGQGPEFLTYFNYEAQQDKSGLPNDRFSAERPEGSISTLTIQRTEQRDSAMYRCASSVVGTVGSYNEQFFGPGTRLTVL.

This chain joins TRBV27 and TRBJ2-7; the D gene is possibly TRBD1 (6 bases). The CDR3 loop spans 12 amino acids. Trimming removed 6 bases at V and 11 bases at J, with 17 bases between. In germline, CDR1 is MNHEY, CDR2 SMNVEV (reference sequence). The CDR3 region has the DNA TGTGCCAGCAGGCGTAACCGGGACACCGAGTACTTC. It translates to CASRRNRDTEYF.

The rearrangement uses TRBV5-4 and TRBJ2-5; D is undetermined. The CDR3 runs 14 residues. Per germline, CDR1 SGHNT and CDR2 YYREEE (reference sequence). The V and J ends lost 1 base and 5 bases respectively, with 12 bases between them. CDR3: CASSLSSRVETQYF. The CDR3 DNA reads TGTGCCAGCAGCTTGAGCTCCCGGGTGGAGACCCAGTACTTC.